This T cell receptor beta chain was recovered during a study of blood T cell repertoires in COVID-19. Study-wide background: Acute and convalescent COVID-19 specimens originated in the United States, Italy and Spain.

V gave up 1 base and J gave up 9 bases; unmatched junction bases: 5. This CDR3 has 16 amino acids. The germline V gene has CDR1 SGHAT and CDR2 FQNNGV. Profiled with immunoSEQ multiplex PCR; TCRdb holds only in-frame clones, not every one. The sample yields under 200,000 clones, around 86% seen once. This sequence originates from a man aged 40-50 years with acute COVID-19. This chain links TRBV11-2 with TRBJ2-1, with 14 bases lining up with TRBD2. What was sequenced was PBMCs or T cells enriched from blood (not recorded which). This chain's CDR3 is CASSLVGLAGGSEQFF. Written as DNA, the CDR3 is TGTGCCAGCAGCTTAGTCGGACTAGCGGGAGGAAGTGAGCAGTTCTTC. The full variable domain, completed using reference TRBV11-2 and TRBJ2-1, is EAGVAQSPRYKIIEKRQSVAFWCNPISGHATLYWYQQILGQGPKLLIQFQNNGVVDDSQLPKDRFSAERLKGVDSTLKIQPAKLEDSAVYLCASSLVGLAGGSEQFFGPGTRLTVL.